This TCR beta chain appears in the sequencing data of a study of Graves' ophthalmopathy and Graves' hyperthyroidism (dated by TCRdb to the late 2010s). With regard to the full study: Peripheral blood was collected at initial diagnosis, prior to any treatment. The roughly 94 discovery patients were randomly divided into training and test sets at a 7:3 ratio. To explore V-J signatures distinguishing ophthalmopathy from hyperthyroidism, a discovery set of more than 95 patients (43 ophthalmopathy, 55 to 60 stable hyperthyroidism) was enrolled. To tell Graves' ophthalmopathy apart from Graves' hyperthyroidism, and to predict which patients would progress to ophthalmopathy, the study relied on TCR beta repertoire signatures. In total, approximately 130 blood samples were TCR-sequenced: approximately 40 ophthalmopathy, 75 hyperthyroidism and about 17 hyperthyroidism-to-ophthalmopathy patients. Following sample collection, hyperthyroidism patients were given methimazole at a starting dose of 30 mg daily, and ophthalmopathy patients were given high-dose intravenous methylprednisolone. In 6 or 7 hyperthyroidism patients, T-cell repertoires of thyroid tissue and blood were compared. An independent validation cohort comprised about 20 hyperthyroidism patients and 17 patients who later progressed from hyperthyroidism to ophthalmopathy.

A word on this clonotype: Its antigen is still unknown. Base qualities were left out, and no much larger clone turns up one base away.

Study-level results and caveats: Sample size was not predetermined statistically, and investigators were not blinded to group allocation. The 13-signature model separated ophthalmopathy from stable hyperthyroidism with approximately 88% sensitivity and just under 84% specificity in cross-validation, and 80%/75% in the test set. Most of the expanded thyroid clonotypes with a frequency above 0.001 were also detected in blood, and it was suggested that the thyroid immune response may be reflected by blood repertoires. In validation, the model predicted ophthalmopathy progression with more than 70% sensitivity and roughly 72% specificity; some twelve predicted patients were CT-confirmed with GO in a median of approximately six months.

From its cysteine to its phenylalanine, the CDR3 spans 11 amino acids. The only DNA kept is the CDR3, 33 bases in frame from the first base. CDR1 and CDR2 (SQVTM, ANQGSEA) derive from the germline V gene. For repertoire sequencing, TCR beta CDR3 regions were amplified from RNA transcripts. The first round was an RT-PCR using HTBI primers with the Qiagen OneStep RT-PCR kit, and this first round was followed by a second-round multiplex PCR, then size selection and purification. Libraries were sequenced paired-end with 100 bp reads on an Illumina HiSeq2000. In the authors' own workflow: SOAPnuke was used for read processing, and reads with adapters, uncalled bases, a mean Phred below 15, or no exact constant-primer or identifier match were discarded. High-quality paired reads were merged with COPE v1.2.5. Each unique nucleotide sequence was treated as a clonotype, and MiTCR v1.1 was used to align the clonotypes to the IMGT TRB V, D and J references. Only V-J combinations with frequency above 0.0001 were analysed, covering about 99% of repertoires. For each V-J combination, a TCR clonal expansion and chaos score was defined as the ratio of F50 clonal expansion to chaos observed in the TCRdist matrix. Features were reduced by Welch's t-statistics and random forest to around 13 V-J combinations, which fed a naive Bayes classifier. The similarity between thyroid and blood repertoires was quantified using the Morisita-Horn index. The public reads were run again by TCRdb, first through fastp at Q25 and then through MiXCR, and only productive beta chains were kept. Entries that share a CDR3 protein sequence are merged under the most common genes and DNA. The V and J calls follow TCRdb's processing rather than the paper's. This sample holds 680,000 or so distinct CDR3 sequences; 22% were observed only once. The top ten clones comprise roughly 6.9% of the sample.

Stable hyperthyroidism was defined as no progression to ophthalmopathy within 18 months of follow-up. The hyperthyroidism patients were 18 to 65 years old and newly diagnosed, with a disease duration of less than 2 months. Patients with other autoimmune diseases, uncontrolled infections, pregnancy or lactation were excluded. Clinical symptoms, serum thyroxine, TRAb, thyroid ultrasound and orbital computed tomography formed the basis of the diagnosis. PBMCs were isolated from 10 ml of fresh peripheral blood by Ficoll-Paque density gradient centrifugation. Total RNA was extracted using Trizol reagent, and RNA quality was checked on an Agilent 2100 Bioanalyzer.

Specimen: peripheral blood. Recombination connected TRBV29-1 to TRBJ1-1; 8 bases in between match TRBD1. The clonotype was recovered from a woman younger than 30 with stable Graves' hyperthyroidism. Some clones in this sample may be carry-over from other donors' samples. Donor details come from another sample of the same person, matched by shared clones. The CDR3 region has the sequence CSTDRDPEAFF. The DNA sequence is as follows: TGCAGTACGGACAGGGACCCTGAAGCTTTCTTT.